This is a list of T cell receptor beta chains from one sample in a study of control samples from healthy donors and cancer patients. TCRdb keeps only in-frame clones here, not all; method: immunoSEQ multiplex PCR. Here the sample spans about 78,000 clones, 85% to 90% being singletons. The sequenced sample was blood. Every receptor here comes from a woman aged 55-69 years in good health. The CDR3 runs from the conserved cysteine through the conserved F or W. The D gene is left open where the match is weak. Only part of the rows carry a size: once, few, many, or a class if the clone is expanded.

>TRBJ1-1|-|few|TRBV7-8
CASSLEGEAFF
TGTGCCAGCAGCTTAGAAGGTGAAGCTTTCTTT
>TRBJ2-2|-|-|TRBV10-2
CASSPFSAANTGELFF
TGCGCCAGCAGTCCCTTTTCTGCTGCGAACACCGGGGAGCTGTTTTTT
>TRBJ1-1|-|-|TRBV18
CASSPPLYNTEAFF
TGTGCCAGCTCACCACCATTATACAACACTGAAGCTTTCTTT
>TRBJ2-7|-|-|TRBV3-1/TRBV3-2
CASSQVQDSITPYEQYF
TGTGCCAGCAGCCAAGTGCAGGACAGTATCACCCCCTACGAGCAGTACTTC
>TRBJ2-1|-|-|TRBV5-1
CASSLLDEQFF
TGCGCCAGCAGCTTGCTGGATGAGCAGTTCTTC
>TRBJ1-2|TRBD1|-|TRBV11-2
CASSLVQGARGYTF
TGTGCCAGCAGCTTAGTTCAGGGGGCGCGAGGCTACACCTTC
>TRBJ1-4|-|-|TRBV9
CASSPSRGSEKLFF
TGTGCCAGCAGCCCAAGCAGGGGTAGTGAAAAACTGTTTTTT
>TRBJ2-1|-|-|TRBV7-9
CASSFRDSYNEQFF
TGTGCCAGCAGCTTTCGGGACTCGTACAATGAGCAGTTCTTC
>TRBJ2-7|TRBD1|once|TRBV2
CASRIGTGGQYF
TGTGCCAGCAGGATCGGGACAGGCGGTCAGTACTTC
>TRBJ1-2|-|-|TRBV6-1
CASSELERVGSGYTF
TGTGCCAGCAGTGAATTAGAGAGGGTGGGTAGTGGCTACACCTTC
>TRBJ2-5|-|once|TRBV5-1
CASSLGQETQYF
TGCGCCAGCAGCTTGGGCCAAGAGACCCAGTACTTC
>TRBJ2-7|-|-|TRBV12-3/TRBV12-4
CASSLRGTEQYF
TGTGCCAGCAGTTTAAGGGGAACCGAGCAGTACTTC
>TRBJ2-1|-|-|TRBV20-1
CSASQPGGRGSYNEQFF
TGCAGTGCTAGTCAACCGGGCGGAAGGGGATCCTACAATGAGCAGTTCTTC
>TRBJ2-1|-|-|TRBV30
CAWGVGNEQFF
TGTGCCTGGGGGGTAGGCAATGAGCAGTTCTTC
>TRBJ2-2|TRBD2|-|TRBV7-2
CASRHERGYTGELFF
TGTGCCAGCAGACACGAGCGGGGGTACACCGGGGAGCTGTTTTTT
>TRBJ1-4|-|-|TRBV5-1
CASSLWTNEKLFF
TGCGCCAGCTCCTTATGGACTAATGAAAAACTGTTTTTT
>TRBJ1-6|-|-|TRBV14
CASSQDIRGTTPLHF
TGTGCCAGCAGCCAAGATATTAGGGGAACCACTCCCCTCCACTTT
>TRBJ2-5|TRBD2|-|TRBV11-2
CASSQRLAETQYF
TGTGCCAGCAGCCAACGACTAGCGGAGACCCAGTACTTC
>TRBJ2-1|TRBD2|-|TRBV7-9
CASSPRGTSGTNEQFF
TGTGCCAGCAGCCCACGGGGGACTAGCGGAACAAATGAGCAGTTCTTC
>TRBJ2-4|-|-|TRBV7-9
CASSLTSLAKNIQYF
TGTGCCAGCAGCTTAACTAGCCTAGCCAAAAACATTCAGTACTTC
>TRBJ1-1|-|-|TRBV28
CASRPTPERTVEAFF
TGTGCCAGCAGGCCTACCCCAGAAAGGACAGTTGAAGCTTTCTTT
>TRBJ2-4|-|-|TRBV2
CASSVVTTSKNIQYF
TGTGCCAGCAGTGTAGTAACCACCTCCAAAAACATTCAGTACTTC
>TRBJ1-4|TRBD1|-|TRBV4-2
CASSQPGQGTTLSTNEKLFF
TGTGCCAGCAGCCAACCCGGACAGGGGACAACCCTTTCAACTAATGAAAAACTGTTTTTT
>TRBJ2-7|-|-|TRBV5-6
CASSLSGSSGRTYEQYF
TGTGCCAGCAGCCTCTCCGGGTCGTCAGGTCGAACCTACGAGCAGTACTTC
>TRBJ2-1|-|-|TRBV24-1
CATHRRDGTYNEQFF
TGTGCCACCCATCGCCGGGACGGAACCTACAATGAGCAGTTCTTC
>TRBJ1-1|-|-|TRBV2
CASTGWGVEAFF
TGTGCCAGCACCGGGTGGGGGGTTGAAGCTTTCTTT
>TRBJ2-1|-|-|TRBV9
CASSSTPSSYNEQFF
TGTGCCAGCAGTTCAACTCCGAGCTCCTACAATGAGCAGTTCTTC
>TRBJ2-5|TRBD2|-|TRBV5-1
CASSLGGGEETQYF
TGCGCCAGCAGCTTGGGGGGAGGGGAAGAGACCCAGTACTTC
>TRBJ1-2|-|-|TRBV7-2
CASSLSWLGPIGRGYTF
TGTGCCAGCAGCCTTAGTTGGTTAGGGCCGATCGGTAGAGGCTACACCTTC
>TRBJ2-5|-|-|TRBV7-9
CATGTILQETQYF
TGTGCCACCGGGACAATACTTCAAGAGACCCAGTACTTC
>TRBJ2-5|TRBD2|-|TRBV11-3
CASSLPLGGETQYF
TGTGCCAGCAGTCTCCCTTTGGGGGGGGAGACCCAGTACTTC
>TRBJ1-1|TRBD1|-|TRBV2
CASNRDRGRGTEAFF
TGTGCCAGCAACCGGGACAGGGGACGCGGGACTGAAGCTTTCTTT
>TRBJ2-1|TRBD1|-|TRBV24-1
CATSDVDRAYNEQFF
TGTGCCACCAGTGACGTGGACAGGGCCTACAATGAGCAGTTCTTC
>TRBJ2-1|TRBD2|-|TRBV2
CASGAVAGGYNEQFF
TGTGCCAGCGGAGCAGTAGCGGGGGGGTACAATGAGCAGTTCTTC
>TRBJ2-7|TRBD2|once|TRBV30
CAWEGTSGGWDEQYF
TGTGCCTGGGAAGGGACTAGCGGCGGTTGGGACGAGCAGTACTTC
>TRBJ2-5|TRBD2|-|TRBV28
CASRQARGEGETQYF
TGTGCCAGCAGACAGGCCCGGGGGGAAGGAGAGACCCAGTACTTC
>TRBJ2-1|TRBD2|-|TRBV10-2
CASSTSGGIGNEQFF
TGCGCCAGCAGTACAAGCGGGGGGATTGGCAATGAGCAGTTCTTC
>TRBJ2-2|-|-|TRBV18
CASSPVQQTGELFF
TGTGCCAGCTCACCAGTACAGCAGACCGGGGAGCTGTTTTTT
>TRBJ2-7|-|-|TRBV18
CASSSSYEQYF
TGTGCCAGCTCATCTTCATACGAGCAGTACTTC
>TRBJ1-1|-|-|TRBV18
CASSRVRDTEAFF
TGTGCCAGCTCACGAGTAAGGGACACTGAAGCTTTCTTT
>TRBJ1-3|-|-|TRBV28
CASSPGGAVGNTIYF
TGTGCCAGCTCGCCTGGTGGGGCCGTTGGAAACACCATATATTTT
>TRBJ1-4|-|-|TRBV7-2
CASSLNRALANEKLFF
TGTGCCAGCAGCTTAAACAGGGCGTTGGCTAATGAAAAACTGTTTTTT
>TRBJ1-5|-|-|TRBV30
CAWSTDSNQPQHF
TGTGCCTGGAGTACAGATAGCAATCAGCCCCAGCATTTT
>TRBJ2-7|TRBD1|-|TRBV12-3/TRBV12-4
CASKQGWNEQYF
TGTGCCAGCAAACAGGGGTGGAACGAGCAGTACTTC
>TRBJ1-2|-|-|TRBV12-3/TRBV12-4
CASSLATDVGYTF
TGTGCCAGCAGTTTAGCTACGGATGTGGGCTACACCTTC
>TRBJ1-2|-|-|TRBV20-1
CSASGQTYGYTF
TGCAGTGCTAGTGGGCAGACCTATGGCTACACCTTC
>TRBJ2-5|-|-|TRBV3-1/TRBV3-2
CASATARETQYF
TGTGCCAGCGCGACAGCCAGGGAGACCCAGTACTTC
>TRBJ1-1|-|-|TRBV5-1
CASSGDSYNEAFF
TGCGCCAGCAGCGGGGATAGCTATAATGAAGCTTTCTTT
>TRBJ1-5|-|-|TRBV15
CATSRDGEGYQPQHF
TGTGCCACCAGCAGAGATGGAGAGGGCTATCAGCCCCAGCATTTT
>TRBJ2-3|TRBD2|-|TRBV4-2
CASSQTTSGRTDTQYF
TGTGCCAGCAGCCAGACTACTAGCGGCCGCACAGATACGCAGTATTTT
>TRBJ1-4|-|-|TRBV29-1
CSVFKLEKLFF
TGCAGCGTGTTCAAGTTAGAAAAACTGTTTTTT
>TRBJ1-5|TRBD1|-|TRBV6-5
CASSPDRGSNQPQHF
TGTGCCAGCAGCCCCGACAGGGGCAGCAATCAGCCCCAGCATTTT